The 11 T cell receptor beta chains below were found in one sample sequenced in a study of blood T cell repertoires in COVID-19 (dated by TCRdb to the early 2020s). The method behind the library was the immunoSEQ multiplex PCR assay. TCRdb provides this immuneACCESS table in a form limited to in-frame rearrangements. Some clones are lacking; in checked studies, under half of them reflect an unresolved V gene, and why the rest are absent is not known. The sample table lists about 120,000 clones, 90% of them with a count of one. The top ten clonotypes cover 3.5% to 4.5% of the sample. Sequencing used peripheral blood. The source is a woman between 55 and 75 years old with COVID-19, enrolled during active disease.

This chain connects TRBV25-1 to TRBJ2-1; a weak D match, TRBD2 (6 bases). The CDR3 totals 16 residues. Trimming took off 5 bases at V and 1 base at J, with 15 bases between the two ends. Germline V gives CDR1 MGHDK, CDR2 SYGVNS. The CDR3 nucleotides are TGTGCCAGCAGTAAACCGTCGGGAGTGTCCTACAATGAGCAGTTCTTC. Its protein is CASSKPSGVSYNEQFF. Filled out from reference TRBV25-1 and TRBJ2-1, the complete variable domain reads EADIYQTPRYLVIGTGKKITLECSQTMGHDKMYWYQQDPGMELHLIHYSYGVNSTEKGDLSSESTVSRIRTEHFPLTLESARPSHTSQYLCASSKPSGVSYNEQFFGPGTRLTVL.

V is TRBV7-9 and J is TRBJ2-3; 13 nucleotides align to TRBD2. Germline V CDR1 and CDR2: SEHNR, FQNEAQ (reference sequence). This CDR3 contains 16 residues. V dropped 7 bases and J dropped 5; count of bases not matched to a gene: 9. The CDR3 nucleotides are TGTGCCAGCACCCGACTACTAGCGGGGGGGGTAGATACGCAGTATTTT. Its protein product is CASTRLLAGGVDTQYF.

CDR3 coding DNA: TGTGCCAGTAAGATCCAGGGGAGCTATGGCTACACCTTC. It encodes CASKIQGSYGYTF. The chain employs TRBV19 and TRBJ1-2, with D perhaps TRBD1 (6 bases). V was shortened by 7 bases and J by 4 bases, with 13 bases between the two germline ends. The CDR3 consists of 13 residues. Per germline, CDR1 LNHDA and CDR2 SQIVND (reference sequence).

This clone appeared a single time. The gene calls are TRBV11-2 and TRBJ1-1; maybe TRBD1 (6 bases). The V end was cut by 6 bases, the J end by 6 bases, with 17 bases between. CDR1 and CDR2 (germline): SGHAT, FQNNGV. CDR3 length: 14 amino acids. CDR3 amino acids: CASRFPGTRSEAFF. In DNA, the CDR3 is TGTGCCAGCAGATTCCCGGGGACAAGGTCTGAAGCTTTCTTT.

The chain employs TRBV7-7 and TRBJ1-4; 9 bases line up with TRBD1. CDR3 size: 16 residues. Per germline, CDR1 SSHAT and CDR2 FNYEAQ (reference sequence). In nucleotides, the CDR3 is TGTGCGGGGAGGGACAGGGCCGTGGTAACTAATGAAAAACTGTTTTTT. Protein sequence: CAGRDRAVVTNEKLFF.

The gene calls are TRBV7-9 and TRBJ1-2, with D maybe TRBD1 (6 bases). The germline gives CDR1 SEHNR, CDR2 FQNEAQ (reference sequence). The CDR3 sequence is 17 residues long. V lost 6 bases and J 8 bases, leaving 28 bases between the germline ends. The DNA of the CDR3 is TGTGCCAGCAGTGCCGACCGGGGGGGCCTAAGCGCTGCGGGCTACACCTTC. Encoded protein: CASSADRGGLSAAGYTF.

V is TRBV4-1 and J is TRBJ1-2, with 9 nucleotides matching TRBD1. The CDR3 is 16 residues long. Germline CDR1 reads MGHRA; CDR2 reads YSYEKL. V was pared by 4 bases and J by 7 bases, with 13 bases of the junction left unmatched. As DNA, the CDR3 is TGCGCCAGCAGCCCTAAGGGGCGGACAGGGGAATCTGGCTACACCTTC. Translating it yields CASSPKGRTGESGYTF.

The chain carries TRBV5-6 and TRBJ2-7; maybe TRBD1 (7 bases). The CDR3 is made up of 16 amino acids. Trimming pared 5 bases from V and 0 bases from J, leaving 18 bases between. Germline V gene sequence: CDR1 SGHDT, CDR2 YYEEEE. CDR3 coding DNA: TGTGCCAGCAGAAAACAGGGGCGGGACATCTCCTACGAGCAGTACTTC. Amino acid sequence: CASRKQGRDISYEQYF.

CDR3 nucleotide sequence: TGTGCCAGCAGCTTGCCGGCAGGGGGGCCACGGCAGTACTTC. Translation: CASSLPAGGPRQYF. The V gene is TRBV5-6, the J gene TRBJ2-7; a weak D match, TRBD1 (7 bases). The CDR3 spans 14 residues. Germline V gives CDR1 SGHDT, CDR2 YYEEEE. Trimming pared 1 base from V and 9 bases from J, leaving 17 bases between.

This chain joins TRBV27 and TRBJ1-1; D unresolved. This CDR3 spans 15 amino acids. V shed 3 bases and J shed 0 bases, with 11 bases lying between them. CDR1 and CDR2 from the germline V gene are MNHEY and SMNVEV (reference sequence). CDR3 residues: CASSFSGLLNTEAFF. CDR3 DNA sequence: TGTGCCAGCAGTTTCTCCGGACTCTTGAACACTGAAGCTTTCTTT.

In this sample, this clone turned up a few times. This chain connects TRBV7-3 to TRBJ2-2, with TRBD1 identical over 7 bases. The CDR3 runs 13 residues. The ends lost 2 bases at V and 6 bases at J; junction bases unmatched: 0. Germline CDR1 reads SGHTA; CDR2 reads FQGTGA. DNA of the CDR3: TGTGCCAGCAGCTTACAGGGGGCCGGGGAGCTGTTTTTT. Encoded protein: CASSLQGAGELFF.